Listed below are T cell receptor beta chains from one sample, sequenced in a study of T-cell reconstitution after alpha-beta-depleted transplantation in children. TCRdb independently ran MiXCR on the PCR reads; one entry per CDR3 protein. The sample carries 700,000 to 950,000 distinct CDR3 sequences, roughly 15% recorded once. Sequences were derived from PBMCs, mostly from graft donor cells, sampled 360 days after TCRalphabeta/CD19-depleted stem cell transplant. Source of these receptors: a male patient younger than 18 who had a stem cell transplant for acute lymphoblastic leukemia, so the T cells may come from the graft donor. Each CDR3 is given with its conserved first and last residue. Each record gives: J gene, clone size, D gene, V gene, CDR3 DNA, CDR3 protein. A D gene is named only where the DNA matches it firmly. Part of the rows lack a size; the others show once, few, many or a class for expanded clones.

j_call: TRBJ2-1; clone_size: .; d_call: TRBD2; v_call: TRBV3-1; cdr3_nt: TGTGCCAGCAGCCAGGATTCAACTAGCGGGATCTTGAATGAGCAGTTCTTC; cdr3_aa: CASSQDSTSGILNEQFF
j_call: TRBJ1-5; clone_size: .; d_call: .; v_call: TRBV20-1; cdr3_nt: TGCAGTGCTAGAGATGGGCCAGATAATCAGCCCCAGCATTTT; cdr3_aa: CSARDGPDNQPQHF
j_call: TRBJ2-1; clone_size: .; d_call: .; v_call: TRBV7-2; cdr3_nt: TGTGCCAGCAGCTTCTTACTCGACTCCTACAATGAGCAGTTCTTC; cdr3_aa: CASSFLLDSYNEQFF
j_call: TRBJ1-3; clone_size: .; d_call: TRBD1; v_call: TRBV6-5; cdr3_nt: TGTGCCAGCAGTTACTCGACCAGGGGGGTCTCTGGAAACACCATATATTTT; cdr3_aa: CASSYSTRGVSGNTIYF
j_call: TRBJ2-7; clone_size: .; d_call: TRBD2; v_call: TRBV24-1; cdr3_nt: TGTGCCACCAGTGATTTATGGCTGGGGCTAGCGGCCTCCTACGAGCAGTACTTC; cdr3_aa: CATSDLWLGLAASYEQYF
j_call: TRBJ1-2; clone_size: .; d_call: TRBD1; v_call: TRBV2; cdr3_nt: TGTGCCAGCGTTCAACCGGGGACAGGCGTTAACTATGGCTACACCTTC; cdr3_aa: CASVQPGTGVNYGYTF
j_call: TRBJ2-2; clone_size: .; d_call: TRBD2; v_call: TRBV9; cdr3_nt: TGTGCCAGCAGCGTAGGACTAGCGGGTAGGGGGGAGCTGTTTTTT; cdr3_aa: CASSVGLAGRGELFF
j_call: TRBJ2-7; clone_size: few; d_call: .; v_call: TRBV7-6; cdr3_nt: TGTGCCAGCAGCTTAGACAGGGACGAGATCTACGAGCAGTACTTC; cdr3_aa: CASSLDRDEIYEQYF
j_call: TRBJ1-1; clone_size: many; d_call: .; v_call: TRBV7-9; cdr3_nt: TGTGCCAGCAGTTTTCCGAACACTGAAGCTTTCTTT; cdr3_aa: CASSFPNTEAFF
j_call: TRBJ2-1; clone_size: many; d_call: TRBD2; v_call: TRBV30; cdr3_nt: TGTGCCTCCCGGGACTACTACAATGAGCAGTTCTTC; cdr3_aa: CASRDYYNEQFF
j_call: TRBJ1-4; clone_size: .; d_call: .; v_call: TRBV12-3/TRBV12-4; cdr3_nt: TGTGCCAGCAGTACACAGCGGTGGAATGAAAAACTGTTTTTT; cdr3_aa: CASSTQRWNEKLFF
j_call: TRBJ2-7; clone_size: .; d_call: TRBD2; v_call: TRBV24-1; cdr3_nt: TGTGCCACCAGTGACCCGAGCGGGAGGCTCCACGAGCAGTACTTC; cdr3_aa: CATSDPSGRLHEQYF
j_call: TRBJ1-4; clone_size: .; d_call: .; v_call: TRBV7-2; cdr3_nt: TGTGCCAGCAGCCCGCGGATAGATGAAAAACTGTTTTTT; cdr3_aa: CASSPRIDEKLFF
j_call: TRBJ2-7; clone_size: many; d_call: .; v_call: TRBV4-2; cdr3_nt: TGTGCCAGCAGCCAAGACGTCGGGCCCTACACCTACGAGCAGTACTTC; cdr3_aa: CASSQDVGPYTYEQYF
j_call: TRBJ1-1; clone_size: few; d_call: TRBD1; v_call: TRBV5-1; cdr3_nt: TGCGCCAGCAGAACCGACAGGGCCGGTGAAGCTTTCTTT; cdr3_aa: CASRTDRAGEAFF
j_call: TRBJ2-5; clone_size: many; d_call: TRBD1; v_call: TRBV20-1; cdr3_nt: TGCAGTGAAGGGACAGGGGATCAAGAGACCCAGTACTTC; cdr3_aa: CSEGTGDQETQYF
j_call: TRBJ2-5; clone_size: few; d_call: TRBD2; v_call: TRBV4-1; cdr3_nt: TGCGCCAGCAGCGGACTAGCGGGAGTCCAGCCCCCCCAGTACTTC; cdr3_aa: CASSGLAGVQPPQYF
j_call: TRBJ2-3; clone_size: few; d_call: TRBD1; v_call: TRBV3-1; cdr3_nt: TGTGCCAGCAGCCAAGATCGGCGAGGGGGCCCCAGCACAGATACGCAGTATTTT; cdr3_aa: CASSQDRRGGPSTDTQYF
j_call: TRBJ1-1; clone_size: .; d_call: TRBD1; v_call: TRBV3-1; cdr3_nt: TGTGCCAGCAGCTTCCGGACAGGAGGACGGGGGAACACTGAAGCTTTCTTT; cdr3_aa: CASSFRTGGRGNTEAFF
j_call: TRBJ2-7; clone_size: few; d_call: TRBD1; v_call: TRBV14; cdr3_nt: TGTGCCAGCAGCCAAGATTATTACAGGGGGCGCGCCTACGAGCAGTACTTC; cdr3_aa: CASSQDYYRGRAYEQYF
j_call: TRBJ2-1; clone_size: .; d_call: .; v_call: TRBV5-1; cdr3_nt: TGCGCCAGCAGGTATCTCGGCGGGTTCGTCACTGAGCAGTTCTTC; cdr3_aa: CASRYLGGFVTEQFF
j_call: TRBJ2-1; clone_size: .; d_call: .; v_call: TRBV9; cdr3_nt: TGTGCCAGCAGCGTAGCTTTTCGGGGGCTAGGCTCCTACAATGAGCAGTTCTTC; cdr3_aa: CASSVAFRGLGSYNEQFF
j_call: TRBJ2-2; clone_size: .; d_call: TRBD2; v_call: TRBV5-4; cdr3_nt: TGTGCCAGCAGGACTAAGGGACTAGCGGGGGCCGGGGAGCTGTTTTTT; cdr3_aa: CASRTKGLAGAGELFF
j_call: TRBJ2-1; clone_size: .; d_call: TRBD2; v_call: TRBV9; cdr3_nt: TGTGCCAGCAGCGTAGAGGGACTAGCGGCCTTCTTCTCCTACAATGAGCAGTTCTTC; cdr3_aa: CASSVEGLAAFFSYNEQFF